This T cell receptor beta chain was captured in a study of technical replicates of blood from four donors. Produced via immunoSEQ multiplex PCR; TCRdb's table is partial and in-frame only. The sample has nearly 70,000 clones, approximately 93% seen once; the top ten hold 4.7%. V lost 4 bases to trimming and J lost 5 bases, with 14 bases between them. Germline CDR1 reads SGHNT; CDR2 reads YYREEE (reference sequence). This CDR3 has 14 residues. This sequence joins TRBV5-4 and TRBJ2-3, with a tentative D call TRBD2 (6 bases). Sequencing was performed on PBMCs. The source of this sequence is a human donor in good health. Some clones in this sample may be carry-over from other donors' samples. CDR3 loop: CASSTGSWGDTQYF. The CDR3 DNA reads TGTGCCAGCAGCACCGGGAGTTGGGGAGATACGCAGTATTTT.